The 11 T cell receptor beta chains below all came from one sample that was sequenced in a study of shared clonotypes between healthy human individuals (dated by TCRdb to about 2020). CD8 naive samples consisted of CD45RO-negative cells that were positively selected for CCR7, yielding a CD45RA+CCR7+ population without TemRA cells. Library creation used the immunoSEQ multiplex PCR assay. TCRdb obtained this table from immuneACCESS and retained in-frame rearrangements with V and J assigned. These tables miss some clones; where compared with another copy, unresolved V genes account for less than half of the shortfall, and the remainder is unexplained. A total of 1.5 million to 2.5 million clones appear in this sample, about 95% of them only once. The ten top clones hold less than 1.5% of the sample. Specimen: naive CD8+ T cells sorted from blood. The cell subset or site label on this specimen signifies: CD45RA+CCR7+. These receptors all stem from a man aged 18 to 35 in good health.

A remark on this clone: Other DNA sequences in this specimen translate into the identical CDR3. The chain is built from TRBV4-3 and TRBJ2-7, with 14 bases identical to TRBD2. The V and J ends lost 3 bases and 3 bases, in that order; junction bases with no gene match: 1. In germline, CDR1 is LGHNA, CDR2 YSLEER. CDR3 length: 15 residues. The CDR3 DNA sequence: TGCGCCAGCAGCCAGGGACTAGCGGGAGTCTACGAGCAGTACTTC. Translated: CASSQGLAGVYEQYF.

The V and J genes are TRBV7-9 and TRBJ2-2; D gene unclear. This CDR3 is 14 amino acids long. Germline values: CDR1 SEHNR, CDR2 FQNEAQ (reference sequence). V shed 2 bases and J shed 3 bases, with 7 bases lying between them. The CDR3 loop reads CASSLRQDTGELFF. In nucleotides, the CDR3 is TGTGCCAGCAGCTTACGGCAGGACACCGGGGAGCTGTTTTTT.

This clone was counted a single time. The chain links TRBV7-9 to TRBJ2-5; tentative D call: TRBD2 (6 bases). Trimming took 1 base from V and 3 from J, leaving 9 bases between them. CDR3 length equals 14 residues. Germline V gives CDR1 SEHNR, CDR2 FQNEAQ (reference sequence). CDR3 nucleotides: TGTGCCAGCAGCTTAGAAGGAGGGGAAGAGACCCAGTACTTC. Protein: CASSLEGGEETQYF. Supplemented by reference TRBV7-9 and TRBJ2-5, the full variable domain reads DTGVSQNPRHKITKRGQNVTFRCDPISEHNRLYWYRQTLGQGPEFLTYFQNEAQLEKSRLLSDRFSAERPKGSFSTLEIQRTEQGDSAMYLCASSLEGGEETQYFGPGTRLLVL.

As for this clone: Other DNA sequences of this sample code for an identical CDR3. The CDR3 spells CASSLEGQGAYEQYF. CDR3 in DNA: TGTGCCAGCAGCTTAGAGGGACAGGGGGCATACGAGCAGTACTTC. The rearrangement joins TRBV13 to TRBJ2-7; 12 nucleotides align to TRBD1. The germline V gene has CDR1 PRHDT and CDR2 FYEKMQ (reference sequence). The CDR3 length is 15 residues. Trimming at V came to 1 base and at J to 4 bases, leaving 2 bases not matched to a gene.

The rearrangement joins TRBV4-1 to TRBJ2-2; the D gene is possibly TRBD1 (6 bases). Looked up from germline, CDR1 is MGHRA and CDR2 is YSYEKL. V was cut by 1 base and J by 1 base, with 19 bases left in between. The CDR3 is 19 residues long. The CDR3 loop is CASSQVILGRTENTGELFF. The CDR3 coding sequence is TGCGCCAGCAGCCAAGTAATTTTAGGACGGACAGAGAACACCGGGGAGCTGTTTTTT.

CDR3 sequence (DNA): TGTGCCAGCAGTGATAGCTCCTACGAGCAGTACTTC. Protein product: CASSDSSYEQYF. This chain links TRBV6-6 with TRBJ2-7; unclear D gene. The CDR3 is 12 residues long. Germline V gene sequence: CDR1 MNHNY, CDR2 SVGAGI (reference sequence). Trimming cost V 5 bases and J 0 bases, with 5 bases left between them.

The chain employs TRBV6-5 and TRBJ2-1; the D gene is possibly TRBD2 (5 bases). V was shortened by 6 bases and J by 5 bases, with 11 bases between the two germline ends. Germline-derived CDR1 and CDR2 are MNHEY and SVGAGI. This CDR3 contains 13 residues. CDR3 DNA: TGTGCCAGCAGCCCTCAGAGGGACAATGAGCAGTTCTTC. Translation gives CASSPQRDNEQFF.

The V and J genes are TRBV11-2 and TRBJ2-1, with D hard to call. Germline V CDR1 and CDR2: SGHAT, FQNNGV. The CDR3 sequence is 15 residues long. V was shortened by 3 bases and J by 12 bases, with 21 bases between the two germline ends. As DNA, the CDR3 is TGTGCCAGCAGCTTGGGGTCAGGTCCACCTATAGGGCAGTTCTTC. Translation gives CASSLGSGPPIGQFF.

This chain connects TRBV6-6 to TRBJ1-1; a weak D match, TRBD1 (6 bases). CDR3 length: 14 residues. With 2 bases removed from V and 4 bases from J, the gap between germline ends came to 11 bases. CDR1 MNHNY and CDR2 SVGAGI come from the germline V gene (reference sequence). CDR3: CASSYERGATEAFF. The CDR3 DNA follows: TGTGCCAGCAGTTACGAGCGGGGGGCCACTGAAGCTTTCTTT.

To note about this clone: Other DNA variants within this sample encode the same CDR3. V is TRBV5-1 and J is TRBJ1-1, with 7 positions matching TRBD1. The CDR3 covers 14 residues. In germline, CDR1 is SGHRS, CDR2 YFSETQ. With V trimmed by 3 bases and J by 1 base, 3 bases remained unmatched. This CDR3 reads CASSSRQGNTEAFF. The CDR3 nucleotides are TGCGCCAGCAGCTCCCGACAGGGGAACACTGAAGCTTTCTTT.

The V and J genes are TRBV6-5 and TRBJ2-5; D perhaps matches TRBD2 (6 bases). V was cut by 6 bases and J by 11 bases, with 16 bases left in between. Germline V gene lookup returns CDR1 MNHEY and CDR2 SVGAGI. The CDR3 totals 12 residues. The CDR3 DNA reads TGTGCCAGCAGCGCGGGGCCTAACTCTCAGTACTTC. This sequence encodes CASSAGPNSQYF.